This TCR beta chain originates from a study of T cell responses to AZD1222 COVID-19 vaccine. General observations from the study: Only six individuals given AZD1222 were seropositive at baseline. Donors were largely white British and mainly female; clonal diversity was possibly underestimated.

This clone was picked up one time. Its antigen remains unidentified. CDR1 is DFQATT, CDR2 SNEGSKA, per germline (reference sequence). The ends lost 6 bases at V and 4 bases at J; junction bases unmatched: 3. This CDR3 has 11 amino acids. Profiling relied on immunoSEQ multiplex PCR, and the TCRdb table lists in-frame clones only, not all of them. The repertoire consists of about 200,000 clones, with approximately 94% occurring once and the leading ten covering approximately 1%. Sample: peripheral blood, taken 28 days after the second AZD1222 dose. This sequence joins TRBV20-1 and TRBJ2-7; 7 bases are shared with TRBD1. The TCR comes from an adult who received the AZD1222 COVID-19 vaccine. The CDR3 is CSALDRYEQYF. CDR3 nucleotides: TGCAGTGCCCTGGACAGGTACGAGCAGTACTTC.